The 5 T cell receptor beta chains presented below share a single source sample, sequenced in a study of T cells in localized non-small cell lung cancer. Method: immunoSEQ multiplex PCR; TCRdb's copy keeps in-frame clones and lacks some. The data hold 100,000 to 150,000 clones, with around 90% observed a single time. The sequenced sample was peripheral blood, obtained before any cancer treatment. These receptors were obtained from an older female donor with stage I lung adenocarcinoma.

This chain uses TRBV20-1 with TRBJ2-3; D is ambiguous. The CDR3 covers 11 residues. Germline V CDR1 and CDR2: DFQATT, SNEGSKA (reference sequence). The V gene lost 7 bases and the J gene lost 0 bases, with 5 bases spanning the gap. The CDR3 DNA follows: TGCAGTGACGGGAGCACAGATACGCAGTATTTT. Amino acid sequence: CSDGSTDTQYF.

The chain joins TRBV10-3 to TRBJ1-3, with D perhaps TRBD1 (5 bases). Germline CDR1 is ENHRY and CDR2 is SYGVKD. Trimming stripped 8 bases from V and 7 bases from J, with 18 bases between. The CDR3 is made up of 14 amino acids. The CDR3 DNA follows: TGTGCCATCCGAGCAGGGTTGGCAATGAACACCATATATTTT. Translating it yields CAIRAGLAMNTIYF.

This chain uses TRBV14 with TRBJ2-7; tentative D call: TRBD1 (5 bases). Germline V gene data show CDR1 as SGHDN and CDR2 as FVKESK. The CDR3 spans 12 residues. V was pared by 4 bases and J by 9 bases, with 13 bases between. CDR3 DNA: TGTGCCAGCAGCCCGACAGATTTTCGGCAGTACTTC. Protein: CASSPTDFRQYF.

The rearrangement joins TRBV5-1 to TRBJ2-4; unclear D gene. V was shortened by 0 bases and J by 8 bases, with 6 bases between the two germline ends. The CDR3 runs to 12 residues. Germline V gene data show CDR1 as SGHRS and CDR2 as YFSETQ. CDR3 amino acids: CASSLEQDIQYF. DNA of the CDR3: TGCGCCAGCAGCTTGGAGCAGGACATTCAGTACTTC.

The chain is built from TRBV5-1 and TRBJ2-3; 8 bases match TRBD2. Germline V gene lookup returns CDR1 SGHRS and CDR2 YFSETQ. This CDR3 has 14 residues. V lost 6 bases, J lost 0 bases, and 3 bases stayed unmatched. The CDR3 nucleotides are TGCGCCAGCACCACTAGCGGCAGCACAGATACGCAGTATTTT. Its translation is CASTTSGSTDTQYF.